Listed below are T cell receptor beta chains from one sample, sequenced in a study of blood T cell repertoires in COVID-19. TCRdb keeps only in-frame clones here, not all; method: immunoSEQ multiplex PCR. The table shows approximately 470,000 clones, with approximately 90% occurring only once. The source material was PBMCs or T cells enriched from blood (not recorded which). Every receptor here comes from a woman aged 18-29 years who had recovered from COVID-19. The CDR3 runs from the conserved cysteine through the conserved F or W. A D gene is named only where the DNA matches it firmly. A clone size is listed for some rows: how often the clone was seen (once, few, many), or a class if it is expanded.

v_gene: TRBV4-1; d_gene: NA; abundance: NA; j_gene: TRBJ2-1; CDR3nt: TGCGCCAGCAGCCAACAAGCTCGCTCCTACAATGAGCAGTTCTTC; CDR3aa: CASSQQARSYNEQFF
v_gene: TRBV25-1; d_gene: NA; abundance: NA; j_gene: TRBJ2-2; CDR3nt: TGTGCCAGCAGTGAAGTGTCAGGGAATTTTCGGAAGGCCGGGGAGCTGTTTTTT; CDR3aa: CASSEVSGNFRKAGELFF
v_gene: TRBV5-5; d_gene: NA; abundance: NA; j_gene: TRBJ1-2; CDR3nt: TGTGCCAGCAGCTTAGGCAGGGCCTATGGCTACACCTTC; CDR3aa: CASSLGRAYGYTF
v_gene: TRBV19; d_gene: TRBD1; abundance: NA; j_gene: TRBJ1-2; CDR3nt: TGTGCCAGTACCACTTCAGGGGGCGGCTATGGCTACACCTTC; CDR3aa: CASTTSGGGYGYTF
v_gene: TRBV5-1; d_gene: NA; abundance: NA; j_gene: TRBJ2-1; CDR3nt: TGCGCCAGCAGCTGGGTGCCTCAGGGAAATATTTACAATGAGCAGTTCTTC; CDR3aa: CASSWVPQGNIYNEQFF
v_gene: TRBV4-1; d_gene: TRBD1; abundance: NA; j_gene: TRBJ2-2; CDR3nt: TGCGCCAGCAGCCAAATTGTGTCGACAGGGGGCTTAGAGGAGCTGTTTTTT; CDR3aa: CASSQIVSTGGLEELFF
v_gene: TRBV2; d_gene: TRBD1; abundance: NA; j_gene: TRBJ1-3; CDR3nt: TGTGCCAGCAGAAAGATACAGGGGGCTGCTGGAAACACCATATATTTT; CDR3aa: CASRKIQGAAGNTIYF
v_gene: TRBV5-1; d_gene: TRBD2; abundance: NA; j_gene: TRBJ2-3; CDR3nt: TGCGCCAGCAGCTCCCTAGCGGGGGGGCCGGGAGATACGCAGTATTTT; CDR3aa: CASSSLAGGPGDTQYF
v_gene: TRBV2; d_gene: NA; abundance: NA; j_gene: TRBJ1-2; CDR3nt: TGTGCCAGCACGGCGGGGGCCTACTTCTATGGCTACACCTTC; CDR3aa: CASTAGAYFYGYTF
v_gene: TRBV30; d_gene: TRBD1; abundance: NA; j_gene: TRBJ1-2; CDR3nt: TGTGCCTGGAGCAAGGACAGGGCCTATGGCTACACCTTC; CDR3aa: CAWSKDRAYGYTF
v_gene: TRBV6-5; d_gene: NA; abundance: NA; j_gene: TRBJ1-4; CDR3nt: TGTGCCAGCAGTTCCCTAGGACAGACGAATGAAAAACTGTTTTTT; CDR3aa: CASSSLGQTNEKLFF
v_gene: TRBV7-9; d_gene: TRBD1; abundance: NA; j_gene: TRBJ1-2; CDR3nt: TGTGCCAGCAGCTTAGCGGGGACAGCCGGGTATGATGGCTACACCTTC; CDR3aa: CASSLAGTAGYDGYTF
v_gene: TRBV5-1; d_gene: NA; abundance: NA; j_gene: TRBJ1-4; CDR3nt: TGCGCCAGCAGCTTGGGCCGCGGGGGCGCAGGGTCTAATGAAAAACTGTTTTTT; CDR3aa: CASSLGRGGAGSNEKLFF
v_gene: TRBV5-1; d_gene: TRBD1; abundance: NA; j_gene: TRBJ2-2; CDR3nt: TGCGCCAGCAGCCCCGGGACAGGGGATGCCGGGGAGCTGTTTTTT; CDR3aa: CASSPGTGDAGELFF
v_gene: TRBV4-2; d_gene: NA; abundance: NA; j_gene: TRBJ1-1; CDR3nt: TGTGCCAGCAGCTTACCGGGTCCAGAGAACACTGAAGCTTTCTTT; CDR3aa: CASSLPGPENTEAFF
v_gene: TRBV28; d_gene: NA; abundance: NA; j_gene: TRBJ2-3; CDR3nt: TGTGCCAGCAGTTCTAACAGGGAAGCGGCAGATACGCAGTATTTT; CDR3aa: CASSSNREAADTQYF
v_gene: TRBV7-6; d_gene: TRBD2; abundance: NA; j_gene: TRBJ2-3; CDR3nt: TGTGCCAGCAGCTTAGGTCCAGCGGGGGGTTTAGATACGCAGTATTTT; CDR3aa: CASSLGPAGGLDTQYF
v_gene: TRBV9; d_gene: TRBD1; abundance: NA; j_gene: TRBJ1-1; CDR3nt: TGTGCCAGCAGCCTCCGGACAGGGGGCCCGTTTGAAGCTTTCTTT; CDR3aa: CASSLRTGGPFEAFF
v_gene: TRBV27; d_gene: TRBD1; abundance: NA; j_gene: TRBJ2-6; CDR3nt: TGTGCCAGCAGTATCGGACAGGGGGCAGGTGGGGCCAACGTCCTGACTTTC; CDR3aa: CASSIGQGAGGANVLTF
v_gene: TRBV3-1/TRBV3-2; d_gene: NA; abundance: NA; j_gene: TRBJ1-6; CDR3nt: TGTGCCAGCAGCCAAGCCCAGATGTCACCCCTCCACTTT; CDR3aa: CASSQAQMSPLHF
v_gene: TRBV2; d_gene: NA; abundance: NA; j_gene: TRBJ2-6; CDR3nt: TGTGCCAGCAGTGAATACTCTGGGGCCAACGTCCTGACTTTC; CDR3aa: CASSEYSGANVLTF
v_gene: TRBV4-2; d_gene: NA; abundance: NA; j_gene: TRBJ2-7; CDR3nt: TGTGCCAGCAGCCCCTCCCGACAGAGCTCGGGCTACGAGCAGTACTTC; CDR3aa: CASSPSRQSSGYEQYF
v_gene: TRBV3-1/TRBV3-2; d_gene: NA; abundance: NA; j_gene: TRBJ1-4; CDR3nt: TGTGCCAGCAGTCCCAGGGTGACGAGTGAAAAACTGTTTTTT; CDR3aa: CASSPRVTSEKLFF
v_gene: TRBV15; d_gene: NA; abundance: NA; j_gene: TRBJ1-1; CDR3nt: TGTGCCACCAGCAGAGTCTACGCATCTGAAGCTTTCTTT; CDR3aa: CATSRVYASEAFF
v_gene: TRBV19; d_gene: NA; abundance: NA; j_gene: TRBJ2-2; CDR3nt: TGTGCCAGTAGCGTGCTAACCGGGGAGCTGTTTTTT; CDR3aa: CASSVLTGELFF
v_gene: TRBV6-4; d_gene: TRBD2; abundance: NA; j_gene: TRBJ2-3; CDR3nt: TGTGCCAGCAGTGTGGCGGGACTAGCGACAGATACGCAGTATTTT; CDR3aa: CASSVAGLATDTQYF
v_gene: TRBV7-2; d_gene: TRBD2; abundance: NA; j_gene: TRBJ2-7; CDR3nt: TGTGCCAGCAGCTTAGGGAGCGGGGAGGTGTACGAGCAGTACTTC; CDR3aa: CASSLGSGEVYEQYF
v_gene: TRBV6-1; d_gene: NA; abundance: NA; j_gene: TRBJ2-2; CDR3nt: TGTGCCAGCAGTGAGAATCGGGAGAACACCGGGGAGCTGTTTTTT; CDR3aa: CASSENRENTGELFF
v_gene: TRBV5-1; d_gene: NA; abundance: NA; j_gene: TRBJ1-1; CDR3nt: TGCGCCAGCAGCTTAGGGGCCCTGAGCACTGAAGCTTTCTTT; CDR3aa: CASSLGALSTEAFF
v_gene: TRBV19; d_gene: TRBD2; abundance: once; j_gene: TRBJ2-3; CDR3nt: TGTGCCAGTAGTGATACGGGGGGAGAGACAGATACGCAGTATTTT; CDR3aa: CASSDTGGETDTQYF
v_gene: TRBV14; d_gene: NA; abundance: NA; j_gene: TRBJ2-3; CDR3nt: TGTGCCAGCAGCCAAGGGCCGGGACAAAAACTCACAGATACGCAGTATTTT; CDR3aa: CASSQGPGQKLTDTQYF
v_gene: TRBV3-1/TRBV3-2; d_gene: TRBD2; abundance: NA; j_gene: TRBJ2-7; CDR3nt: TGTGCCAGCACCCGGGGGTGGCGGGGGAGCTCCTACGAGCAGTACTTC; CDR3aa: CASTRGWRGSSYEQYF
v_gene: TRBV19; d_gene: TRBD1; abundance: NA; j_gene: TRBJ1-5; CDR3nt: TGTGCCAGTAGTAACCGGGACAGGGATCAGCCCCAGCATTTT; CDR3aa: CASSNRDRDQPQHF
v_gene: TRBV7-3; d_gene: TRBD1; abundance: NA; j_gene: TRBJ2-7; CDR3nt: TGTGCCAGCAGCCCCGGGACAGGTCAAGCCTACGAGCAGTACTTC; CDR3aa: CASSPGTGQAYEQYF
v_gene: TRBV23-1; d_gene: TRBD2; abundance: NA; j_gene: TRBJ2-3; CDR3nt: TGCGCCAGCAGTCAATCTATAGCGGGTCGGGCAGATACGCAGTATTTT; CDR3aa: CASSQSIAGRADTQYF
v_gene: TRBV19; d_gene: TRBD1; abundance: NA; j_gene: TRBJ1-1; CDR3nt: TGTGCCAGTAGCCGGGGACAGGGACTTGAAGCTTTCTTT; CDR3aa: CASSRGQGLEAFF
v_gene: TRBV6-6; d_gene: TRBD1; abundance: NA; j_gene: TRBJ1-5; CDR3nt: TGTGCCAGCAGTCCCCTCAACCGGGACAGGGGGCCACTAGTAAATCAGCCCCAGCATTTT; CDR3aa: CASSPLNRDRGPLVNQPQHF
v_gene: TRBV9; d_gene: NA; abundance: NA; j_gene: TRBJ1-1; CDR3nt: TGTGCCAGCAGCGTAGCTCCCCAGGTGGGCACTGAAGCTTTCTTT; CDR3aa: CASSVAPQVGTEAFF
v_gene: TRBV19; d_gene: TRBD1; abundance: NA; j_gene: TRBJ2-3; CDR3nt: TGTGCCAGTAGTCCCTCGGGACAGACTAGCACAGATACGCAGTATTTT; CDR3aa: CASSPSGQTSTDTQYF
v_gene: TRBV3-1/TRBV3-2; d_gene: TRBD1; abundance: NA; j_gene: TRBJ1-4; CDR3nt: TGTGCCAGCAGCCGGGACAGCCAAAATGAAAAACTGTTTTTT; CDR3aa: CASSRDSQNEKLFF